Listed here is a single TCR beta chain. Its antigen is currently not known. Base quality data are lacking; no much larger clone is found one base away. Each collaborating institution followed its own protocols to collect whole blood in K2EDTA tubes. For TCRbeta analysis, collaborators shipped samples as frozen whole blood, isolated PBMCs, or DNA extracted from either of those sample types. This record belongs to a study of blood T cell repertoires in COVID-19 (dated by TCRdb to the early 2020s). In terms of the full investigation: Collaborator samples came from the United States, Italy and Spain and covered acute and convalescent phases of COVID-19. Subjects who had been exposed to COVID-19, were actively infected with it, or had recovered from it provided the deeply sampled blood TCRbeta repertoires that made up the dataset. Samples were obtained from the ongoing ImmuneRACE study (first 160 participants) and from 1,254 subjects provided by 6 global collaborators. Where available, HLA class I and class II types were taken from metadata supplied by the sample provider and were not determined by assay-based typing. The sample metadata nearly always contained a de-identified subject ID, COVID-19 status, age in years and sex. The repertoires were released in a freely available public database meant as a resource for research on the immune response to SARS-CoV-2. The material from the prospective study consisted of cDNA or gDNA derived from T cells, B-cell-depleted T cells, or PBMCs.

The germline V end is reduced by 7 bases and the J end by 4 bases; junction bases left unmatched: 4. The CDR3 starts with the cysteine, ends with the phenylalanine, and has 13 residues. The read is trimmed to its CDR3 DNA, 39 bases read in frame from base 1. Results and caveats for the whole study, not just this receptor: The amount of clinical and demographic metadata varied by source and participant and was provided uncurated.

TCRbeta CDR3 regions were amplified from genomic DNA by means of the immunoSEQ Assay, a bias-controlled multiplex PCR. For the original study's pipeline: The number of nucleated cells in each sample was estimated from the amplification of reference gene primers within the assay. To quantify the absolute abundance of each unique TCRbeta CDR3 rearrangement, sequence reads were collapsed and filtered. For each sample, productive Simpson clonality was calculated as the square root of Simpson's diversity index across productive rearrangements. As stored in TCRdb, this immuneACCESS dataset retains in-frame rearrangements with V and J assigned. A fraction of the clones does not appear; measured against another copy, unresolved V genes explain less than half of the discrepancy, and the remainder lacks a known reason. The V and J calls and clone size were taken over from that table, and D and trimming were inferred from the DNA. A total of 120,000 or so clones appear in this sample, around nine tenths of them only once. The top ten clonotypes cover around 5.1% of the sample.

The TCR sequence derives from a human donor in a cohort sampled during active COVID-19. The specimen was peripheral blood. Recombination linked TRBV12-3 or TRBV12-4 to TRBJ1-1; TRBD1 agrees with 9 junctional bases. The DNA sequence reads TGTGCCAGCAAAGTACAGGGGGCCACTGAAGCTTTCTTT. It codes for CASKVQGATEAFF.